A selection of T cell receptor beta chains follows, all from one sample in a study of T-cell reconstitution after alpha-beta-depleted transplantation in children. Using its own MiXCR run on the PCR reads, TCRdb lists one record per CDR3 protein. The table has 700,000 or so distinct CDR3 sequences, approximately 14% seen once. The sequenced sample was PBMCs, obtained before TCRalphabeta/CD19-depleted stem cell transplant. All receptors derive from a girl aged 2-15 years with congenital amegakaryocytic thrombocytopenia, due to receive a stem cell transplant. Each CDR3 is given with its conserved first and last residue. Each record gives: D gene, J gene, clone size, V gene, CDR3 protein, CDR3 DNA. D genes are given only for firm matches. Not every row has a clone size; where given, it reads once, few, many or a size class.

- | TRBJ2-3 | - | TRBV6-1 | CATSVWAGSTDTQYF | TGTGCCACCTCCGTTTGGGCGGGCAGCACAGATACGCAGTATTTT
- | TRBJ1-1 | - | TRBV4-1 | CASSQDWGWDTEAFF | TGCGCCAGCAGCCAAGATTGGGGTTGGGACACTGAAGCTTTCTTT
- | TRBJ1-2 | - | TRBV5-6 | CARSSGTVFYGYTF | TGTGCCAGGAGCTCCGGGACGGTCTTCTATGGCTACACCTTC
- | TRBJ2-1 | many | TRBV9 | CASSGSPPAREQFF | TGTGCCAGCAGCGGTAGCCCTCCCGCCCGTGAGCAGTTCTTC
TRBD2 | TRBJ2-1 | - | TRBV11-2 | CASSQQAGGLYNEQFF | TGTGCCAGCAGCCAGCAAGCGGGAGGTTTATACAATGAGCAGTTCTTC
TRBD2 | TRBJ2-5 | many | TRBV10-3 | CATTSDQETQYF | TGTGCCACCACTAGCGATCAAGAGACCCAGTACTTC
- | TRBJ2-5 | - | TRBV12-3/TRBV12-4 | CASSFVYFRGQETQYF | TGTGCCAGCAGTTTTGTTTACTTTCGCGGACAAGAGACCCAGTACTTC
- | TRBJ1-2 | many | TRBV7-2 | CASSLDWSGTNYGYTF | TGTGCCAGCAGCTTAGATTGGTCGGGAACTAACTATGGCTACACCTTC
- | TRBJ2-5 | - | TRBV4-1 | CASSQDAGALMETQYF | TGCGCCAGCAGCCAAGATGCGGGGGCACTGATGGAGACCCAGTACTTC
- | TRBJ1-3 | many | TRBV5-6 | CASSSPTATGNTIYF | TGTGCCAGCAGCTCTCCGACAGCAACGGGAAACACCATATATTTT
- | TRBJ1-4 | many | TRBV20-1 | CSATPGPLEKLFF | TGCAGTGCCACACCGGGACCTCTCGAAAAACTGTTTTTT
- | TRBJ1-6 | many | TRBV7-8 | CASSLVVTEHSPLHF | TGTGCCAGCAGCTTAGTTGTGACAGAACATTCACCCCTCCACTTT
TRBD2 | TRBJ2-7 | - | TRBV5-1 | CASSPLGREDYEQYF | TGCGCCAGCAGCCCTTTGGGGCGGGAGGACTACGAGCAGTACTTC
- | TRBJ2-1 | many | TRBV6-5 | CASRIFNEQFF | TGTGCCAGCAGAATATTCAATGAGCAGTTCTTC
- | TRBJ1-2 | many | TRBV20-1 | CSARMQGLGGYTF | TGCAGTGCTAGAATGCAGGGGCTGGGAGGCTACACCTTC
- | TRBJ1-2 | - | TRBV25-1 | CASSESATGNYGYTF | TGTGCCAGCAGTGAATCCGCGACGGGCAACTATGGCTACACCTTC
- | TRBJ2-1 | - | TRBV6-1 | CASRAPAVFVQFF | TGTGCCAGCAGGGCCCCTGCAGTTTTTGTGCAGTTCTTC
- | TRBJ2-7 | few | TRBV10-3 | CAISETGEGTYEQYF | TGTGCCATCAGCGAAACAGGGGAGGGGACCTACGAGCAGTACTTC
- | TRBJ2-5 | many | TRBV10-3 | CAISESNSATTEETQYF | TGTGCCATCAGTGAGTCTAACAGCGCGACTACCGAAGAGACCCAGTACTTC
- | TRBJ1-1 | many | TRBV12-3/TRBV12-4 | CASSRPQGMNTEAFF | TGTGCCAGCAGTCGTCCCCAGGGGATGAACACTGAAGCTTTCTTT
- | TRBJ1-4 | - | TRBV29-1 | CSVGWEGEKLFF | TGCAGCGTTGGGTGGGAGGGTGAAAAACTGTTTTTT
- | TRBJ2-7 | many | TRBV20-1 | CSARDTETYEQYF | TGCAGTGCTAGAGACACAGAAACCTACGAGCAGTACTTC
- | TRBJ2-5 | - | TRBV5-1 | CASSLGGSDGTQYF | TGCGCCAGCAGCTTGGGGGGGTCAGACGGGACCCAGTACTTC
- | TRBJ2-5 | many | TRBV5-4 | CASSLELVETQYF | TGTGCCAGCAGCTTGGAACTAGTGGAGACCCAGTACTTC
TRBD1 | TRBJ2-3 | few | TRBV28 | CASRKGQGPDTQYF | TGTGCCAGCAGGAAGGGACAGGGCCCAGATACGCAGTATTTT
- | TRBJ2-2 | - | TRBV28 | CASGTSGTNTGELFF | TGTGCCAGCGGGACCTCGGGGACGAACACCGGGGAGCTGTTTTTT
- | TRBJ2-1 | many | TRBV4-1 | CASSLTARDNEQFF | TGCGCCAGCAGCCTTACGGCTAGGGACAATGAGCAGTTCTTC
- | TRBJ1-1 | - | TRBV5-5 | CASSQGPPPSNEAFF | TGTGCCAGCAGCCAAGGGCCCCCTCCCTCCAATGAAGCTTTCTTT
- | TRBJ1-1 | - | TRBV12-3/TRBV12-4 | CASSLVPEPNTEAFF | TGTGCCAGCAGTTTAGTCCCAGAACCGAACACTGAAGCTTTCTTT
TRBD1 | TRBJ1-5 | few | TRBV12-3/TRBV12-4 | CASGRGLDQPQHF | TGTGCCAGCGGCAGGGGGCTGGATCAGCCCCAGCATTTT
- | TRBJ2-3 | - | TRBV5-6 | CASSAGVGTQYF | TGTGCCAGCAGTGCAGGGGTTGGCACGCAGTATTTT
TRBD2 | TRBJ2-1 | few | TRBV7-8 | CASSSQLGLAGHNEQFF | TGTGCCAGCAGCTCACAACTGGGACTAGCGGGACACAATGAGCAGTTCTTC
- | TRBJ2-1 | many | TRBV5-1 | CASSLAQGEQFF | TGCGCCAGCAGCTTGGCACAGGGTGAGCAGTTCTTC
- | TRBJ1-2 | few | TRBV2 | CASRGGDYGYTF | TGTGCCAGCAGGGGGGGCGACTATGGCTACACCTTC
- | TRBJ2-6 | many | TRBV29-1 | CSAHFANSGANVLTF | TGCAGCGCTCATTTTGCCAACTCTGGGGCCAACGTCCTGACTTTC
- | TRBJ2-7 | - | TRBV7-6 | CASSSGGTPYEQYF | TGTGCCAGCAGCTCCGGCGGGACACCTTACGAGCAGTACTTC
- | TRBJ2-7 | many | TRBV29-1 | CSVEVGPLSYEQYF | TGCAGCGTTGAAGTGGGGCCACTCTCCTACGAGCAGTACTTC
TRBD2 | TRBJ2-3 | few | TRBV20-1 | CSAGLAGGGDTQYF | TGCAGTGCTGGACTAGCGGGAGGAGGAGATACGCAGTATTTT
- | TRBJ2-5 | many | TRBV20-1 | CSVYFSGKETQYF | TGCAGCGTCTATTTCTCAGGGAAAGAGACCCAGTACTTC
- | TRBJ2-5 | - | TRBV11-2 | CASSLGVGGLQETQYF | TGTGCCAGCAGCTTAGGGGTCGGCGGCTTACAAGAGACCCAGTACTTC
TRBD1 | TRBJ2-2 | few | TRBV29-1 | CSGERGHNTGELFF | TGCAGCGGTGAGAGGGGGCACAACACCGGGGAGCTGTTTTTT
TRBD2 | TRBJ2-1 | many | TRBV5-6 | CASSLAAGGPFGYNEQFF | TGTGCCAGCAGCTTGGCAGCGGGAGGGCCGTTTGGCTACAATGAGCAGTTCTTC
- | TRBJ2-1 | many | TRBV12-3/TRBV12-4 | CASSRGRPYNEQFF | TGTGCCAGCAGTCGGGGGAGGCCGTACAATGAGCAGTTCTTC
- | TRBJ2-1 | - | TRBV11-2 | CASSPTWGAARGNEQFF | TGTGCCAGCAGCCCCACGTGGGGAGCAGCTCGTGGGAATGAGCAGTTCTTC
TRBD2 | TRBJ2-1 | many | TRBV29-1 | CSVVTSGYNEQFF | TGCAGCGTTGTGACTAGCGGTTACAATGAGCAGTTCTTC
- | TRBJ2-7 | many | TRBV6-1 | CASSDDGLDYEQYF | TGTGCCAGCAGTGACGACGGCCTGGACTACGAGCAGTACTTC
- | TRBJ2-2 | - | TRBV7-6 | CASSLGLGHSKTPPNTGELFF | TGTGCCAGCAGCTTAGGTCTGGGTCACTCAAAGACACCGCCGAACACCGGGGAGCTGTTTTTT
TRBD2 | TRBJ2-1 | - | TRBV20-1 | CSANGGNGSDEQFF | TGCAGTGCGAACGGGGGGAACGGTAGCGATGAGCAGTTCTTC
- | TRBJ2-2 | many | TRBV12-3/TRBV12-4 | CASGGGELFF | TGTGCCAGCGGCGGCGGGGAGCTGTTTTTT
- | TRBJ2-5 | few | TRBV12-3/TRBV12-4 | CASSSGQKETQYF | TGTGCCAGCAGTTCCGGACAGAAAGAGACCCAGTACTTC
TRBD2 | TRBJ2-3 | many | TRBV20-1 | CSANPLAGGTDTQYF | TGCAGTGCTAACCCCCTCGCGGGAGGGACAGATACGCAGTATTTT
- | TRBJ2-5 | - | TRBV27 | CASSFRRGKETQYF | TGTGCCAGCAGTTTCCGACGGGGAAAAGAGACCCAGTACTTC